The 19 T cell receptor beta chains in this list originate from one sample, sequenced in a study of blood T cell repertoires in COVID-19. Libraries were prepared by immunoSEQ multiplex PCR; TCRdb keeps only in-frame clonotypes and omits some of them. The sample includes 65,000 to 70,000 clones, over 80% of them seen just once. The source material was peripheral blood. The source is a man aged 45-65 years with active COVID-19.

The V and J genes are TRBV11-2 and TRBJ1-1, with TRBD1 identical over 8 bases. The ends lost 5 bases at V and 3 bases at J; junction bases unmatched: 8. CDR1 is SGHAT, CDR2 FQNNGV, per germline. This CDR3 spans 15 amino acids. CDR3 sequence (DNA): TGTGCCAGCAGCCCCGGACAGGGAGGAGACACTGAAGCTTTCTTT. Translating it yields CASSPGQGGDTEAFF.

The CDR3 nucleotides read TGTGCCTGGAGTGTACGAGGGCGGAGAAGCAATCAGCCCCAGCATTTT. Protein sequence: CAWSVRGRRSNQPQHF. The chain couples TRBV30 to TRBJ1-5; D is uncertain. V lost 0 bases, J lost 1 base, and 13 bases lay in between. Germline V lookup: CDR1 GTSNPN, CDR2 SVGIG (reference sequence). The CDR3 runs 16 residues.

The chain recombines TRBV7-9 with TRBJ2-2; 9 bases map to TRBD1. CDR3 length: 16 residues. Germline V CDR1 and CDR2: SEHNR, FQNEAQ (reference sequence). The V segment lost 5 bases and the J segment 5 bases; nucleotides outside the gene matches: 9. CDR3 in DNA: TGTGCCAGCAGCCCTTCGACAGGGGGACGAACCGGGGAGCTGTTTTTT. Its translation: CASSPSTGGRTGELFF.

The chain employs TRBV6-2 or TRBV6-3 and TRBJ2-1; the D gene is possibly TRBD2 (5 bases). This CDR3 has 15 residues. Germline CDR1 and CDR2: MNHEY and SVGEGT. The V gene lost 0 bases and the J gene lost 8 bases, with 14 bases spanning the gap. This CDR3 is CASSYSRPSSDEQFF. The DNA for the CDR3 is TGTGCCAGCAGTTACTCCCGGCCTAGCAGTGATGAGCAGTTCTTC.

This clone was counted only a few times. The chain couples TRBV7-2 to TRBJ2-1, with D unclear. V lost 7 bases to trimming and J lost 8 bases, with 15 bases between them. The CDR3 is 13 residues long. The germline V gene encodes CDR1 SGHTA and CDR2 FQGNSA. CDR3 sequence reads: CASTSDFSHEQFF. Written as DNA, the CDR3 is TGTGCCAGCACCTCAGACTTCTCCCATGAGCAGTTCTTC.

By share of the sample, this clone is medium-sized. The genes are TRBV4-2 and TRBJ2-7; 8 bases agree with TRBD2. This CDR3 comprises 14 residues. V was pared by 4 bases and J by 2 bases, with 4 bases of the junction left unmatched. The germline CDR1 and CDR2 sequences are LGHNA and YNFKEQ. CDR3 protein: CASSPSGLAYEQYF. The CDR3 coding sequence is TGTGCCAGCAGCCCTTCGGGACTAGCCTACGAGCAGTACTTC.

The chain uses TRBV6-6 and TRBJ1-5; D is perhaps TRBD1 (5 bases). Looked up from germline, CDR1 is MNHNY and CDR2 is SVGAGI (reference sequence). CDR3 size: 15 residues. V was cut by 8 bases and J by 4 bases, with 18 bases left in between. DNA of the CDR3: TGTGCCAGCTCTTCGGAACAGGCTTCTAATCAGCCCCAGCATTTT. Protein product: CASSSEQASNQPQHF.

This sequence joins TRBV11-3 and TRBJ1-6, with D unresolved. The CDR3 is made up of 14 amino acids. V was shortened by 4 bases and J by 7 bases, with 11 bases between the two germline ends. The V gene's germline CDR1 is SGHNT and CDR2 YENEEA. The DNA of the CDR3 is TGTGCCAGCAGCTGGCGACACTCGAATTCACCCCTCCACTTT. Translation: CASSWRHSNSPLHF. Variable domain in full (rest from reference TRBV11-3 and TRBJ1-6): EAGVVQSPRYKIIEKKQPVAFWCNPISGHNTLYWYLQNLGQGPELLIRYENEEAVDDSQLPKDRFSAERLKGVDSTLKIQPAELGDSAVYLCASSWRHSNSPLHFGNGTRLTVT.

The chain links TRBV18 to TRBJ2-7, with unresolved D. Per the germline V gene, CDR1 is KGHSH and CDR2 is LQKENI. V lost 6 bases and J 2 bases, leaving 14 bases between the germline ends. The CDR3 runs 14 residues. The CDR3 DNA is TGTGCCAGCTCGCTCGAATCAAAGCCCTACGAGCAGTACTTC. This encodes CASSLESKPYEQYF.

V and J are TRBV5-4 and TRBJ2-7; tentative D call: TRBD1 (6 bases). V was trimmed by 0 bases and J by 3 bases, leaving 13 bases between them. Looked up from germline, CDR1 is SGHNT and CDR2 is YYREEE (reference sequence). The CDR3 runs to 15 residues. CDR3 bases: TGTGCCAGCAGCTTGGACGGGACAACAATCTACGAGCAGTACTTC. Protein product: CASSLDGTTIYEQYF.

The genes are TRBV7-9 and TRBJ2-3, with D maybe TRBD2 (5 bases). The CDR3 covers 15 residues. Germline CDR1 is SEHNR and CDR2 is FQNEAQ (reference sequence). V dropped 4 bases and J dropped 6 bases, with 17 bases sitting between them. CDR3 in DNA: TGTGCCAGCAGCTCCTTCCTGGCCAGAGGGGATACGCAGTATTTT. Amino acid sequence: CASSSFLARGDTQYF.

This CDR3 reads CASSIAGGSNNEQFF. The CDR3 DNA is TGTGCCAGCAGTATAGCGGGAGGGAGTAACAATGAGCAGTTCTTC. V and J are TRBV6-4 and TRBJ2-1; 11 nucleotides agree with TRBD2. Per germline, CDR1 MRHNA and CDR2 SNTAGT. The CDR3 contains 15 residues. V lost 5 bases, J lost 5 bases, and 5 bases stayed unmatched.

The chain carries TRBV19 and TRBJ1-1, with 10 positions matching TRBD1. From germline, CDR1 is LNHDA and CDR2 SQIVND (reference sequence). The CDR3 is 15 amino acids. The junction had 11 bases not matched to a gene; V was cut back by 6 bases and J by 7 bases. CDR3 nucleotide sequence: TGTGCCAGTAGCATGACAGGGGGCCCCGAGATTGAAGCTTTCTTT. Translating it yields CASSMTGGPEIEAFF.

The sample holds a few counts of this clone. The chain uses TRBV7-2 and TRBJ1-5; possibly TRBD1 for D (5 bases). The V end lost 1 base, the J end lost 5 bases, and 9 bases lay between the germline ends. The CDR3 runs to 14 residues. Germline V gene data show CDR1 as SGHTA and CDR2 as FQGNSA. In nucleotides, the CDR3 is TGTGCCAGCAGCTTAGTGTCAGGGTATCAGCCCCAGCATTTT. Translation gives CASSLVSGYQPQHF. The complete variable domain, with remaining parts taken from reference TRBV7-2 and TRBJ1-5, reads GAGVSQSPSNKVTEKGKDVELRCDPISGHTALYWYRQSLGQGLEFLIYFQGNSAPDKSGLPSDRFSAERTGGSVSTLTIQRTQQEDSAVYLCASSLVSGYQPQHFGDGTRLSIL.

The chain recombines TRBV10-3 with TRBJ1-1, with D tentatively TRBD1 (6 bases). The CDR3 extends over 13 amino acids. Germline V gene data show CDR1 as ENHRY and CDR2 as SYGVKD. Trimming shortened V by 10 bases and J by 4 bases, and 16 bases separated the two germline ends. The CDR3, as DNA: TGTGCCACCGAACAGGGCCTGGGCACTGAAGCTTTCTTT. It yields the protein CATEQGLGTEAFF.

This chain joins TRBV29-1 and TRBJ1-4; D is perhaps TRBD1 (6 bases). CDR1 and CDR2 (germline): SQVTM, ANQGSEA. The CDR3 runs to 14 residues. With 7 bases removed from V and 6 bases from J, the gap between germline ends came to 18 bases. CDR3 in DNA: TGCAGCGGGGCAGGGGTCCCCGGGGATGAAAAACTGTTTTTT. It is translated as CSGAGVPGDEKLFF.

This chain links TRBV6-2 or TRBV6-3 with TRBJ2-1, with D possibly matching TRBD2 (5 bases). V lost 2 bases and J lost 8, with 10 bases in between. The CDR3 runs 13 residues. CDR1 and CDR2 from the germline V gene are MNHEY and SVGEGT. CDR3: CASSYLLAYEQFF. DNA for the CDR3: TGTGCCAGCAGTTACCTGCTAGCCTATGAGCAGTTCTTC.

CDR3 in DNA: TGTGCCAGCAGCTTGAGTCCGCTCCAGGACTATGGCTACACCTTC. Residues: CASSLSPLQDYGYTF. This rearrangement joins TRBV11-1 to TRBJ1-2; D gene uncertain. This CDR3 region has 15 residues. V lost 3 bases to trimming and J lost 3 bases, with 14 bases between them. CDR1 and CDR2 (germline): SGHAT, FQDESV (reference sequence).

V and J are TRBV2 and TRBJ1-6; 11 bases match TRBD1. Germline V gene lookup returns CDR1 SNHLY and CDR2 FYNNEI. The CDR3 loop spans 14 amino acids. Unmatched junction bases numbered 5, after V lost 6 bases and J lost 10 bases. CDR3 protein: CASSRTGGESPLHF. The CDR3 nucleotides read TGTGCCAGCAGCAGGACAGGGGGCGAGTCACCCCTCCACTTT.